The rows below give T cell receptor beta chains drawn from one sample of a study of blood T cell repertoires in COVID-19. Profiled with immunoSEQ multiplex PCR; TCRdb holds only in-frame clones, not every one. The table has fewer than 200,000 clones, approximately 87% seen once. The specimen was peripheral blood. These receptor sequences come from a woman in her seventies with COVID-19, enrolled during active disease. The CDR3 runs from the conserved cysteine through the conserved F or W. A D gene is named only where the DNA matches it firmly. Some rows have no size entry. The others give once, few or many, or a class for an expanded clone.

. TRBJ1-1 . TRBV19 CASSIGGDRNTEAFF TGTGCCAGTAGTATAGGGGGTGACAGGAACACTGAAGCTTTCTTT
TRBD1 TRBJ1-2 . TRBV18 CASSLQDRAAGYTF TGTGCCAGCTCACTACAAGACAGGGCTGCTGGCTACACCTTC
TRBD2 TRBJ2-7 . TRBV7-9 CASSLLKAGDHEQYF TGTGCCAGCAGCTTATTGAAAGCGGGAGATCACGAGCAGTACTTC
. TRBJ2-3 . TRBV6-6 CASSFIGADTQYF TGTGCCAGCAGTTTTATCGGGGCAGATACGCAGTATTTT
. TRBJ2-7 . TRBV6-5 CASGRGLYEQYF TGTGCCAGCGGCAGGGGCCTCTACGAGCAGTACTTC
TRBD2 TRBJ2-7 . TRBV7-2 CASSLGLASEQYF TGTGCCAGCAGCTTGGGACTAGCCTCCGAGCAGTACTTC
. TRBJ2-6 once TRBV4-3 CASSQVPPQGYSGANVLTF TGCGCCAGCAGCCAGGTTCCTCCACAGGGTTATTCTGGGGCCAACGTCCTGACTTTC
. TRBJ2-5 . TRBV27 CASSFRRGQETQYF TGTGCCAGCAGTTTTAGGAGGGGACAAGAGACCCAGTACTTC
TRBD1 TRBJ2-1 . TRBV6-1 CASSEAQGDLYNEQFF TGTGCCAGCAGTGAAGCGCAGGGGGATCTATACAATGAGCAGTTCTTC
TRBD1 TRBJ1-1 . TRBV3-1/TRBV3-2 CASSRTGGTEAFF TGTGCCAGCAGCCGGACAGGGGGGACTGAAGCTTTCTTT
. TRBJ2-3 . TRBV28 CASSLQGTDTQYF TGTGCCAGCAGTTTACAGGGCACAGATACGCAGTATTTT
TRBD1 TRBJ1-2 . TRBV2 CASSASGQGRGYTF TGTGCCAGCAGTGCCTCGGGACAGGGCCGTGGCTACACCTTC
. TRBJ1-1 . TRBV30 CAWKTDRYPNTEAFF TGTGCCTGGAAGACGGACAGATATCCGAACACTGAAGCTTTCTTT
. TRBJ1-1 . TRBV6-6 CASSGEAEAFF TGTGCCAGCAGTGGGGAGGCTGAAGCTTTCTTT
TRBD1 TRBJ2-2 . TRBV9 CASSDDRENTGELFF TGTGCCAGCAGCGACGACAGGGAGAACACCGGGGAGCTGTTTTTT
. TRBJ1-6 once TRBV3-1/TRBV3-2 CASSQGDRENSPLHF TGTGCCAGCAGCCAAGGAGACAGAGAAAATTCACCCCTCCACTTT
TRBD1 TRBJ2-2 . TRBV18 CASSPRTGTDTGELFF TGTGCCAGCTCACCACGGACAGGGACCGACACCGGGGAGCTGTTTTTT
. TRBJ2-3 . TRBV19 CASSIQGSTDTQYF TGTGCCAGTAGTATACAGGGGTCCACAGATACGCAGTATTTT
. TRBJ1-2 . TRBV7-9 CASSSPGGLGFGDGYTF TGTGCCAGCAGCTCCCCGGGGGGGCTTGGTTTTGGGGATGGCTACACCTTC
TRBD1 TRBJ2-3 . TRBV11-2 CASSLESDRGRKDTQYF TGTGCCAGCAGCTTAGAATCTGACAGGGGGCGGAAAGATACGCAGTATTTT
TRBD1 TRBJ1-4 . TRBV3-1/TRBV3-2 CASGTGGDEKLFF TGTGCCAGTGGGACAGGCGGAGACGAAAAACTGTTTTTT
TRBD2 TRBJ2-1 . TRBV4-3 CASSPEYLLAGYNEQFF TGCGCCAGCAGCCCAGAGTACTTACTAGCGGGGTACAATGAGCAGTTCTTC
. TRBJ2-1 . TRBV23-1 CASSQSAAACYNEQFF TGCGCCAGCAGTCAATCGGCGGCAGCCTGCTACAATGAGCAGTTCTTC
. TRBJ1-3 . TRBV30 CAWSPPGSGNTIYF TGTGCCTGGAGTCCCCCGGGTTCTGGAAACACCATATATTTT
TRBD2 TRBJ2-2 . TRBV28 CASMTSGRAPPGELFF TGTGCCAGTATGACTAGCGGGAGGGCTCCACCCGGGGAGCTGTTTTTT
TRBD1 TRBJ1-1 . TRBV2 CASMAGQKAFF TGTGCCAGCATGGCGGGACAGAAAGCTTTCTTT
TRBD2 TRBJ2-7 few TRBV4-1 CASSQNLGLVGGEQYF TGCGCCAGCAGCCAGAACCTCGGACTAGTGGGGGGCGAGCAGTACTTC
TRBD2 TRBJ2-1 . TRBV6-5 CASKRAGDYNEQFF TGTGCCAGCAAGAGAGCGGGGGACTACAATGAGCAGTTCTTC
TRBD1 TRBJ1-6 . TRBV28 CASSSGQGGSPLHF TGTGCCAGCAGTTCGGGACAGGGAGGTTCACCCCTCCACTTT
. TRBJ2-3 . TRBV12-3/TRBV12-4 CASSLRSSTQYF TGTGCCAGCAGTCTGAGATCGAGTACGCAGTATTTT
. TRBJ2-2 . TRBV28 CASKIQGLSAGELFF TGTGCCAGCAAAATTCAGGGGTTATCGGCCGGGGAGCTGTTTTTT
TRBD1 TRBJ1-3 . TRBV10-3 CAIRDRTFSGNTIYF TGTGCCATCCGGGACAGGACATTCTCTGGAAACACCATATATTTT
TRBD1 TRBJ1-1 . TRBV7-9 CASSLGGTGGMNTEAFF TGTGCCAGCAGCTTAGGGGGGACAGGGGGAATGAACACTGAAGCTTTCTTT
. TRBJ2-3 . TRBV4-1 CASSLSGTGGLAGADTQYF TGCGCCAGCAGCCTCAGCGGGACAGGGGGGCTAGCGGGAGCAGATACGCAGTATTTT
. TRBJ1-5 . TRBV6-5 CASRRGFGDQPQHF TGTGCCAGCAGGCGGGGGTTTGGGGATCAGCCCCAGCATTTT
. TRBJ1-2 . TRBV30 CAWQGFRYGYTF TGTGCCTGGCAGGGGTTCCGGTATGGCTACACCTTC
. TRBJ1-2 . TRBV30 CAWSVLAGYTF TGTGCCTGGAGTGTCTTGGCTGGCTACACCTTC
TRBD2 TRBJ2-2 . TRBV6-2/TRBV6-3 CASSPKAGGPTGELFF TGTGCCAGCAGTCCAAAAGCGGGAGGGCCCACCGGGGAGCTGTTTTTT
TRBD1 TRBJ1-2 . TRBV25-1 CASRSEGAYGYTF TGTGCCAGCAGGAGCGAGGGGGCGTATGGCTACACCTTC
TRBD2 TRBJ2-3 . TRBV10-3 CAISEGAGAIRGTDTQYF TGTGCCATCAGTGAAGGAGCGGGAGCTATTAGGGGAACAGATACGCAGTATTTT
. TRBJ2-3 . TRBV3-1/TRBV3-2 CASSQDRVRDTQYF TGTGCCAGCAGCCAAGATCGAGTCCGAGATACGCAGTATTTT
TRBD1 TRBJ1-6 few TRBV25-1 CASTPGQYNSPLHF TGTGCCAGCACACCGGGACAGTATAATTCACCCCTCCACTTT
TRBD1 TRBJ2-7 once TRBV28 CASSWTGGLEQYF TGTGCCAGCAGTTGGACAGGGGGCTTAGAGCAGTACTTC
. TRBJ1-3 . TRBV29-1 CSVVGLNGNGNTIYF TGCAGCGTTGTGGGCCTCAACGGTAATGGAAACACCATATATTTT
TRBD1 TRBJ2-3 . TRBV29-1 CNQKTGDGDTQYF TGCAACCAAAAGACAGGGGATGGAGATACGCAGTATTTT
TRBD1 TRBJ1-4 . TRBV2 CASNGQVNEKLFF TGTGCCAGCAACGGACAGGTTAATGAAAAACTGTTTTTT
. TRBJ1-1 . TRBV5-4 CASSLGGLSTEAFF TGTGCCAGCAGCCTAGGAGGGCTTAGCACTGAAGCTTTCTTT
. TRBJ1-6 few TRBV6-5 CASRIPQGSPLHF TGTGCCAGCAGAATACCACAGGGTTCACCCCTCCACTTT
. TRBJ2-3 few TRBV7-2 CASSQTMDTQYF TGTGCCAGCAGCCAGACAATGGATACGCAGTATTTT
. TRBJ2-7 . TRBV2 CASMGQYYEQYF TGTGCCAGCATGGGGCAGTACTACGAGCAGTACTTC
TRBD2 TRBJ2-1 . TRBV7-9 CASSTSGRSYNEQFF TGTGCCAGCAGCACTAGCGGGAGGTCCTACAATGAGCAGTTCTTC
. TRBJ1-1 few TRBV5-1 CASSLGGGRTEAFF TGCGCCAGCAGCTTAGGGGGGGGCCGGACTGAAGCTTTCTTT
. TRBJ2-2 . TRBV14 CASSPNRDTQLFF TGTGCCAGCAGCCCCAACCGGGACACCCAGCTGTTTTTT
TRBD2 TRBJ2-7 . TRBV7-2 CASSLRGGLEQYF TGTGCCAGCAGCCTCCGGGGGGGGCTCGAGCAGTACTTC
TRBD1 TRBJ2-1 . TRBV6-1 CASSGGRDRGLNEQFF TGTGCCAGCAGTGGGGGCCGAGACAGGGGGCTGAATGAGCAGTTCTTC
TRBD1 TRBJ1-4 . TRBV9 CASSTRTGYNRGEKLFF TGTGCCAGCAGCACCCGGACAGGGTACAACCGGGGTGAAAAACTGTTTTTT
TRBD2 TRBJ2-2 . TRBV2 CASSQIAGLNTGELFF TGTGCCAGCAGCCAAATAGCGGGTCTGAACACCGGGGAGCTGTTTTTT
. TRBJ2-6 . TRBV12-2 CASRSRGGLSGANVLTF TGTGCAAGTCGCTCCCGGGGGGGGCTCTCTGGGGCCAACGTCCTGACTTTC
TRBD1 TRBJ1-1 . TRBV5-1 CASSDVQGAQAFF TGCGCCAGCAGCGACGTACAGGGGGCGCAAGCTTTCTTT